The TCR beta chain under discussion was sequenced for a study of a mutant IDH1 vaccine in newly diagnosed glioma. Study at large: Mean patient age was around 40 years; 62.5% were male and 37.5% female. Study-wide results and limits: Apparently unrelated to pseudoprogression were changes in the top peripheral T cell clonotypes.

On this clone itself: Its antigen is currently unknown.

Here immunoSEQ multiplex PCR was the method, and the copy in TCRdb shows in-frame clones only, minus some. This sample yields 55,000 to 65,000 clones, of which roughly 80% are seen a single time; 5% to 6.5% belongs to the top ten. Germline lookup yields CDR1 SGHVS and CDR2 FQNEAQ. The CDR3 is made up of 15 amino acids. V lost 1 base to trimming and J lost 4 bases; unmatched junction nucleotides: 4. The sample's time point: week 47, end of study. The investigators gave 300 ug of mutant IDH1 20-mer peptide in each vaccine dose, together with topical imiquimod. Patients came in for eight vaccinations, in weeks 1, 3, 5, 7, 11, 15, 19 and 23.

This clonotype was sampled from a man aged 45-65 years with glioma. The chain is built from TRBV7-8 and TRBJ1-3, with 7 bases that match TRBD1. This sample comprised PBMCs, obtained from a glioma patient whose treatment included an IDH1 peptide vaccine. Here the CDR3 reads CASSLGRGLGNTIYF. Written as DNA, the CDR3 is TGTGCCAGCAGCTTAGGGAGGGGGCTCGGAAACACCATATATTTT.